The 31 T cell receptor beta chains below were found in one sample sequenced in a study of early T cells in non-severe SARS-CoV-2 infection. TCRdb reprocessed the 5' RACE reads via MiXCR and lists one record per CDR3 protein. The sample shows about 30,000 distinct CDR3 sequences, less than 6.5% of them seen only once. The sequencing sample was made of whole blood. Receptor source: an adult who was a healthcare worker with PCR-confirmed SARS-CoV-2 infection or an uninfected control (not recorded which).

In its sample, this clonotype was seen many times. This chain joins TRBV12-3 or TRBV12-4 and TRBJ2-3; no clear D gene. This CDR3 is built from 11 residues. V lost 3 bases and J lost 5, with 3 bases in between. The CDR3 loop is CASSFVDTQYF. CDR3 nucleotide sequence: TGTGCCAGCAGTTTTGTAGATACGCAGTATTTT.

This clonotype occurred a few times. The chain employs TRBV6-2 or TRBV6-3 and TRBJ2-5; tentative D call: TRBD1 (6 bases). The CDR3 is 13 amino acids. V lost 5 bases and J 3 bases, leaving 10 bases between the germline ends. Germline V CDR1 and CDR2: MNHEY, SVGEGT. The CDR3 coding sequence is TGTGCCAGCAGTGTACAGGGTGAAGAGACCCAGTACTTC. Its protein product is CASSVQGEETQYF.

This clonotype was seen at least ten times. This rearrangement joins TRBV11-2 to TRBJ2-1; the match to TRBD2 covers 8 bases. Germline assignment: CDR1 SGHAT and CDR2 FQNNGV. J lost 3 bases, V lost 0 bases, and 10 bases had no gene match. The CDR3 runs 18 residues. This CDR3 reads CASSLERGAGASYNEQFF. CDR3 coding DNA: TGTGCCAGCAGCTTAGAAAGGGGAGCGGGAGCTAGCTACAATGAGCAGTTCTTC.

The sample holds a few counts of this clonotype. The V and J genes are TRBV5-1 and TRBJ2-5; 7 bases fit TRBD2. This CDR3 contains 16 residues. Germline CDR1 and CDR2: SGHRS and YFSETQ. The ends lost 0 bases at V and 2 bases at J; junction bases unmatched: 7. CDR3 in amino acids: CASSLAGSSGQETQYF. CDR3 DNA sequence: TGCGCCAGCAGCTTGGCGGGCTCTAGCGGACAAGAGACCCAGTACTTC.

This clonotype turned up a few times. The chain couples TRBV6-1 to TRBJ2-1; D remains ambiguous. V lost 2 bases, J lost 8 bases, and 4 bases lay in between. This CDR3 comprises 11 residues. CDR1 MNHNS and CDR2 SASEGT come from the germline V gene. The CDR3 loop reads CASSEWDEQFF. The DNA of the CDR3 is TGTGCCAGCAGTGAATGGGATGAGCAGTTCTTC.

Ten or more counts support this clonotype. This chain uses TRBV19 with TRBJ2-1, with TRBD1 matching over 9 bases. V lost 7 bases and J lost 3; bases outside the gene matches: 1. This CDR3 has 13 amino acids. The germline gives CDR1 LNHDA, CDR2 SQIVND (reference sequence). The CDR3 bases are TGTGCCAGTACGGGACAGGGCTACAATGAGCAGTTCTTC. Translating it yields CASTGQGYNEQFF.

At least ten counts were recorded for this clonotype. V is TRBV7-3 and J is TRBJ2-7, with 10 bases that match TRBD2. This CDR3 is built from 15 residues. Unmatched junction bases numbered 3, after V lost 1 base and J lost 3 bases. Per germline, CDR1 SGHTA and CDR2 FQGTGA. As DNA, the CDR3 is TGTGCCAGCAGCTTAAATCTAGCGGGAGACTACGAGCAGTACTTC. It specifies CASSLNLAGDYEQYF.

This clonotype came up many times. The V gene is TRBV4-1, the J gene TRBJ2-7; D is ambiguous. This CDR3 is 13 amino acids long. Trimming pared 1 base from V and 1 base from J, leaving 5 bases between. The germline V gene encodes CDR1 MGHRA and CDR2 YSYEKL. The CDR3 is CASSQVGSYEQYF. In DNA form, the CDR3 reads TGCGCCAGCAGCCAAGTTGGGTCCTACGAGCAGTACTTC.

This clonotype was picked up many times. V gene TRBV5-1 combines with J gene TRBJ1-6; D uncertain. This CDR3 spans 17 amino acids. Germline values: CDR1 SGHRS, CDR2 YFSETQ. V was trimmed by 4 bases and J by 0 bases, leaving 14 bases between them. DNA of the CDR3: TGCGCCAGCAGCCGCCAGACTCGTAGCTCCTATAATTCACCCCTCCACTTT. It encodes CASSRQTRSSYNSPLHF.

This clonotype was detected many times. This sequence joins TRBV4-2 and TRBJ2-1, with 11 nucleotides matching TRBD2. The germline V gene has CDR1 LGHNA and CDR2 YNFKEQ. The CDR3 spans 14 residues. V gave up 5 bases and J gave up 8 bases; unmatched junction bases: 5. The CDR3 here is CASSKPGLADEQFF. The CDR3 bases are TGTGCCAGCAGCAAACCGGGACTAGCGGATGAGCAGTTCTTC.

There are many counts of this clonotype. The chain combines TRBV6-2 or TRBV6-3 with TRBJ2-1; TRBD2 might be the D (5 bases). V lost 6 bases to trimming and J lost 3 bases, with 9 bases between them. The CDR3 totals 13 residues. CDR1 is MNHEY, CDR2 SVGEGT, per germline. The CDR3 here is CASSQLDYNEQFF. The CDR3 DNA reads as TGTGCCAGCAGCCAACTAGACTACAATGAGCAGTTCTTC.

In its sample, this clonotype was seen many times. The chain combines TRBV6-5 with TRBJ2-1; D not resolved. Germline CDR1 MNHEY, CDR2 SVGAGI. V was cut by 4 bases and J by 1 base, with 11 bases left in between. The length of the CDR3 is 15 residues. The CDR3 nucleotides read TGTGCCAGCAGTTTCGGACGGAATTCCTACAATGAGCAGTTCTTC. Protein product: CASSFGRNSYNEQFF.

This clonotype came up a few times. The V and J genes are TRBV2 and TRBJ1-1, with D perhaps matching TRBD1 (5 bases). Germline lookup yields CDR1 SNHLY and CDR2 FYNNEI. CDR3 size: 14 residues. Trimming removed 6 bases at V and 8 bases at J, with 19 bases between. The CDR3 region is CASRDPVVQAEAFF. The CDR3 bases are TGTGCCAGCAGGGACCCTGTTGTACAGGCGGAAGCTTTCTTT.

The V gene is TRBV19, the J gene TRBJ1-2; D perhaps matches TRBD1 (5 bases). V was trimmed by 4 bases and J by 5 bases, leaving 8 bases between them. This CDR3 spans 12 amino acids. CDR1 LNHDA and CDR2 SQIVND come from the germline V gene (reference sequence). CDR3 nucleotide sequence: TGTGCCAGTAGTACCGGGACTTATGGCTACACCTTC. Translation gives CASSTGTYGYTF. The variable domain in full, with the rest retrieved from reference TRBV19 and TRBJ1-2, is DGGITQSPKYLFRKEGQNVTLSCEQNLNHDAMYWYRQDPGQGLRLIYYSQIVNDFQKGDIAEGYSVSREKKESFPLTVTSAQKNPTAFYLCASSTGTYGYTFGSGTRLTVV.

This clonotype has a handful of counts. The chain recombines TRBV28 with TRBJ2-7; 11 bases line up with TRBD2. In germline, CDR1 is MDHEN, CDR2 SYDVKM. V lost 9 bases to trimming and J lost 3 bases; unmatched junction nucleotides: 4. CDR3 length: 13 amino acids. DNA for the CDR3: TGTGCCAGTCGGGGACTAGCGGACTACGAGCAGTACTTC. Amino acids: CASRGLADYEQYF.

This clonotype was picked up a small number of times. The CDR3 nucleotides are TGTGCCAGCAGTTACTGGCCCTCAGGGTCCGGCGAGCAGTACTTC. This codes for CASSYWPSGSGEQYF. V is TRBV6-6 and J is TRBJ2-7; perhaps TRBD1 as D (5 bases). Trimming stripped 1 base from V and 6 bases from J, with 16 bases between. This CDR3 has 15 residues. The germline V gene has CDR1 MNHNY and CDR2 SVGAGI (reference sequence).

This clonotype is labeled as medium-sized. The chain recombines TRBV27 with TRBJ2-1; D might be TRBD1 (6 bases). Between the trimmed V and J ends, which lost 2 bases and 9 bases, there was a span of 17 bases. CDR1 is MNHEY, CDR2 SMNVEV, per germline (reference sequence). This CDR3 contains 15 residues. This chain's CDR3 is CASSLGDTLSGEQFF. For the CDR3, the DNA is TGTGCCAGCAGTTTAGGGGACACGTTATCGGGTGAGCAGTTCTTC.

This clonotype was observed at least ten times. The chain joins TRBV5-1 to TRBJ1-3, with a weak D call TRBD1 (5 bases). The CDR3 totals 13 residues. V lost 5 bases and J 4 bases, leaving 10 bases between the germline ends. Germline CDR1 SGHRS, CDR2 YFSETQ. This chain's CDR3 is CASRDWGGNTIYF. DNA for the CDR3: TGCGCCAGCAGAGATTGGGGGGGAAACACCATATATTTT. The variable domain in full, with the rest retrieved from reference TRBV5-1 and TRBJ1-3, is KAGVTQTPRYLIKTRGQQVTLSCSPISGHRSVSWYQQTPGQGLQFLFEYFSETQRNKGNFPGRFSGRQFSNSRSEMNVSTLELGDSALYLCASRDWGGNTIYFGEGSWLTVV.

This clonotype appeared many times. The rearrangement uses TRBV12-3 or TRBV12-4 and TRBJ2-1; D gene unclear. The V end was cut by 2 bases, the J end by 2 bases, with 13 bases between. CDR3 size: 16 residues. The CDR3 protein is CASSLTVLHTYNEQFF. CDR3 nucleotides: TGTGCCAGCAGTTTAACGGTTCTCCACACCTACAATGAGCAGTTCTTC.

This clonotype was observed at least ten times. The CDR3: CASSYSRYSNQPQHF. The CDR3 nucleotides read TGTGCCAGCAGTTACTCACGTTATAGCAATCAGCCCCAGCATTTT. The chain links TRBV6-5 to TRBJ1-5, with D uncertain. The V end lost 0 bases, the J end lost 0 bases, and 6 bases lay between the germline ends. This CDR3 is built from 15 residues. Germline V gene lookup returns CDR1 MNHEY and CDR2 SVGAGI.

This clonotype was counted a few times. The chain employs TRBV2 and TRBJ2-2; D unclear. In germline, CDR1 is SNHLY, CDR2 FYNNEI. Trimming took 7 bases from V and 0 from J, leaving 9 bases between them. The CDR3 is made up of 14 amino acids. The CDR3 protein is CASKAAPNTGELFF. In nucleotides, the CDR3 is TGTGCCAGCAAAGCAGCCCCGAACACCGGGGAGCTGTTTTTT.

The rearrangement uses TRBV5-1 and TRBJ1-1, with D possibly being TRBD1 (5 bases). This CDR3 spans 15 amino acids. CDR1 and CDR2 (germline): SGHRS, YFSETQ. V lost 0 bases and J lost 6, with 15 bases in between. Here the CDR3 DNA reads TGCGCCAGCAGCTTGGAGGGAGGGGACGTCGCTGAAGCTTTCTTT. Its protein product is CASSLEGGDVAEAFF.

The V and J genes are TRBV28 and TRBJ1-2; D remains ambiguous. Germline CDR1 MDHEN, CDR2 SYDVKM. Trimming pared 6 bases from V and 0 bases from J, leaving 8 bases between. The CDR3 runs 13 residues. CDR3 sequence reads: CASRAGSNYGYTF. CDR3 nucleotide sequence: TGTGCCAGCAGGGCAGGTTCTAACTATGGCTACACCTTC.

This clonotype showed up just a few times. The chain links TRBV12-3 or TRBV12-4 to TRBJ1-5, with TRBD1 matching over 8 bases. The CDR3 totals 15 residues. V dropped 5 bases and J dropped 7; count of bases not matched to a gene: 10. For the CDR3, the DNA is TGTGCCAGCAGTCCCCCCGGACAGGGATGGCAGCCCCAGCATTTT. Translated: CASSPPGQGWQPQHF.

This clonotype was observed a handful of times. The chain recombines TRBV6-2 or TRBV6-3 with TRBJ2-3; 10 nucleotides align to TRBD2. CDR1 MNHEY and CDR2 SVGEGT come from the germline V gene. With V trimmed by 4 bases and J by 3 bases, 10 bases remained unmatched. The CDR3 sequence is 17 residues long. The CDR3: CASSSSPPGLATDTQYF. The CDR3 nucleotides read TGTGCCAGCAGTTCTTCTCCTCCGGGACTAGCGACAGATACGCAGTATTTT.

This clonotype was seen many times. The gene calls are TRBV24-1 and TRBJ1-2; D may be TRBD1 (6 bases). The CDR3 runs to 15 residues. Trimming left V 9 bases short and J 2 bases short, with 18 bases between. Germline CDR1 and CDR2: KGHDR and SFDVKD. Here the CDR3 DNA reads TGTGCCACCCTACCGCCCCGGGGGGCAAACTATGGCTACACCTTC. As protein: CATLPPRGANYGYTF.

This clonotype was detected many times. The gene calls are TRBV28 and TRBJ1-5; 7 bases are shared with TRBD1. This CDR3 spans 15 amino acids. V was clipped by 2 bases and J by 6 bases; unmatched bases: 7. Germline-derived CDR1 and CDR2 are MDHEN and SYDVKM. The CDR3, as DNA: TGTGCCAGCAGTTTACACAGGGGTATAGGTCAGCCCCAGCATTTT. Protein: CASSLHRGIGQPQHF.

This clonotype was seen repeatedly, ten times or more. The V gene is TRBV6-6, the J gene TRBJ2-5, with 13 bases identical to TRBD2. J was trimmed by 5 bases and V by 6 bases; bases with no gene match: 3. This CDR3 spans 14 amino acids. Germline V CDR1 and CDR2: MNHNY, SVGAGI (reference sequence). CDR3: CASSGLAGVETQYF. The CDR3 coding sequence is TGTGCCAGCAGCGGACTAGCGGGAGTGGAGACCCAGTACTTC.

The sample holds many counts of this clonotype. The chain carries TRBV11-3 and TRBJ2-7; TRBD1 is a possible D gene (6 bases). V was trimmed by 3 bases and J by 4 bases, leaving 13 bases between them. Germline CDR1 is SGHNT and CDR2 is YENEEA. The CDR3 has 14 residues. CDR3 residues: CASSLAHRGYEQYF. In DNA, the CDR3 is TGTGCCAGCAGCTTGGCGCATAGGGGGTACGAGCAGTACTTC.

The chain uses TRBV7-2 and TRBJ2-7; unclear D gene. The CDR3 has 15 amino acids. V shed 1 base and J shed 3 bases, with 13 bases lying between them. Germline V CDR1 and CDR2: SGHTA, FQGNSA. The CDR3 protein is CASSLVAVRSYEQYF. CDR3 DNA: TGTGCCAGCAGCTTAGTAGCTGTCAGGAGCTACGAGCAGTACTTC.

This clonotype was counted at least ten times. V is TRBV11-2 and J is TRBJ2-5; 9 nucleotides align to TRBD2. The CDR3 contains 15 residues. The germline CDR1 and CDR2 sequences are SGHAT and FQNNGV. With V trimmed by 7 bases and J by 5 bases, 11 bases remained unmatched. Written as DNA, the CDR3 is TGTGCCAGCAACCCGGGAAATAGCGGGAGTGAGACCCAGTACTTC. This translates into CASNPGNSGSETQYF.